The clone carrying this T cell receptor beta chain was recorded once. Its antigen is unknown. The sample originates from a study of cytomegalovirus exposure and HLA in healthy donors. Overall study findings and caveats: Presence/absence analyses supposed approximately even sequencing depth among donors.

PCR primers comprised 60 Vbeta and 13 Jbeta primers. Profiled with immunoSEQ multiplex PCR; TCRdb holds only in-frame clones, not every one. Here the sample spans 200,000 to 250,000 clones, approximately 90% being singletons. The sequenced sample was PBMCs. This sequence was found in a woman younger than 30 in good health and CMV-seronegative.

The CDR3 nucleotides read TGTGCCAGCAGCTTAGCGGCAGGGGGCAGCGAGCAGTACTTC. Translating gives CASSLAAGGSEQYF. This chain connects TRBV7-6 to TRBJ2-5, with 8 bases aligning to TRBD1. TRBJ2-7 explains the end of the DNA better; the J call may be wrong. In germline, CDR1 is SGHVS, CDR2 FNYEAQ. The CDR3 extends over 14 amino acids.